This T cell receptor (beta chain) derives from a study of cytomegalovirus exposure and HLA in healthy donors. Remarks on this clone: The antigen is undetermined.

CDR3 size: 15 residues. Trimming took 5 bases from V and 4 from J, leaving 15 bases between them. Germline CDR1 MDHEN, CDR2 SYDVKM. The study ran its PCR with 60 Vbeta and 13 Jbeta primers. Sequencing was performed with immunoSEQ multiplex PCR; in TCRdb, only in-frame clones are kept and a portion is missing. The sample lists about 190,000 clones; approximately 81% were seen once. Study-level results: The study assumed roughly uniform donor sequencing depth for presence/absence analyses. Segments of the TCR beta V type were, in most cases, productive about 87% or about 30% of the time in an earlier analysis. Cytomegalovirus-associated status was assigned to more than 150 TCR beta chains.

This clonotype originated in a boy between 2 and 10 years old in good health and CMV-seronegative. The sequencing sample was made of PBMCs. The chain joins TRBV28 to TRBJ2-1; a weak D match, TRBD1 (5 bases). The CDR3 is CASSPTGHRYNEQFF. The CDR3 DNA sequence: TGTGCCAGCAGTCCAACCGGACACCGGTACAATGAGCAGTTCTTC.